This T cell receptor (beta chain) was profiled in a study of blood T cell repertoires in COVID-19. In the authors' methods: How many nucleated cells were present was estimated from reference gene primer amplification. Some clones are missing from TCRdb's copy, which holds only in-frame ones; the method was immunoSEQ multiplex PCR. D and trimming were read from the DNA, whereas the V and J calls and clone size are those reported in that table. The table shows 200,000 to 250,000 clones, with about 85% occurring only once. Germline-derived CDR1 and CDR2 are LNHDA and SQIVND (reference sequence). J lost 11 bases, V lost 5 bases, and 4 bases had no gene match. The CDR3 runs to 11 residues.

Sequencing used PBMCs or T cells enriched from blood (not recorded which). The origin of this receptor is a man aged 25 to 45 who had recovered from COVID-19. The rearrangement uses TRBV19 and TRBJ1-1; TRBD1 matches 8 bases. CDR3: CASSSRTGAFF. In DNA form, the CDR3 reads TGTGCCAGTAGTTCGAGGACAGGGGCTTTCTTT.